A selection of T cell receptor beta chains follows, all from one sample in a study of PD-1 blockade in classical Hodgkin lymphoma. Profiled with immunoSEQ multiplex PCR; TCRdb holds only in-frame clones, not every one. The sample lists approximately 44,000 clones; 70% to 80% were seen once. Source: peripheral blood mononuclear cells (PBMCs), taken at baseline. The origin of the receptors is a human donor with classical Hodgkin lymphoma. The CDR3 runs from the conserved cysteine through the conserved F or W. The order of the fields is clone size, V gene, J gene, D gene, CDR3 protein, CDR3 DNA. A D gene is named only where the DNA matches it firmly. The listing skips clone size in some rows; elsewhere it reads once, few, many or a size class.

>.|TRBV6-4|TRBJ2-6|TRBD1
CASSDTTGTGSTGANVLTF
TGTGCCAGCAGTGACACCACCGGGACAGGGAGTACTGGGGCCAACGTCCTGACTTTC
>.|TRBV4-2|TRBJ2-7|.
CASSQGAWGTPSYEQYF
TGTGCCAGCAGCCAAGGTGCTTGGGGGACCCCCTCCTACGAGCAGTACTTC
>medium-sized|TRBV19|TRBJ2-7|TRBD1
CASSIDLWLDQKDRIDYEQYF
TGTGCCAGTAGTATAGATTTGTGGTTGGACCAGAAGGACAGGATTGACTACGAGCAGTACTTC
>once|TRBV19|TRBJ2-3|TRBD1
CASRQGGTDTQYF
TGTGCCAGTAGACAGGGGGGCACAGATACGCAGTATTTT
>.|TRBV6-5|TRBJ1-1|.
CASSYRPGNTEAFF
TGTGCCAGCAGTTACCGGCCAGGCAACACTGAAGCTTTCTTT
>.|TRBV29-1|TRBJ2-7|.
CSVVQASYEQYF
TGCAGCGTTGTTCAGGCGTCCTACGAGCAGTACTTC
>.|TRBV6-5|TRBJ2-1|.
CASSYSASIYEQFF
TGTGCCAGCAGTTACTCGGCCTCCATTTATGAGCAGTTCTTC
>.|TRBV18|TRBJ1-4|.
CASSQTGQPATNEKLFF
TGTGCCAGCTCACAAACAGGACAGCCCGCAACTAATGAAAAACTGTTTTTT
>.|TRBV28|TRBJ2-1|TRBD1
CASSLIGTGLHNEQFF
TGTGCCAGCAGTTTGATCGGGACAGGGCTCCACAATGAGCAGTTCTTC
>few|TRBV19|TRBJ2-1|.
CASSIAGGPNEQFF
TGTGCCAGTAGTATAGCTGGGGGGCCTAATGAGCAGTTCTTC
>.|TRBV2|TRBJ1-1|.
CASSEGRNMNTEAFF
TGTGCCAGCAGTGAAGGGAGGAACATGAACACTGAAGCTTTCTTT
>.|TRBV19|TRBJ2-7|TRBD1
CASSMDRGREQYF
TGTGCCAGTAGTATGGACAGGGGGCGCGAGCAGTACTTC
>.|TRBV27|TRBJ2-2|.
CASSRNLQGTGELFF
TGTGCCAGCAGTCGCAATCTACAGGGAACCGGGGAGCTGTTTTTT
>.|TRBV29-1|TRBJ2-1|.
CSVDDPGSSYNEQFF
TGCAGCGTTGATGATCCGGGATCCTCCTACAATGAGCAGTTCTTC
>.|TRBV14|TRBJ1-4|.
CASSQVTDVANEKLFF
TGTGCCAGCAGCCAAGTGACAGATGTAGCTAATGAAAAACTGTTTTTT
>once|TRBV5-1|TRBJ1-4|TRBD1
CASSLDRGRLFF
TGCGCCAGCAGCTTGGACAGGGGGCGCTTGTTTTTT
>.|TRBV7-9|TRBJ2-3|TRBD1
CASSPSLPGQMPSDTQYF
TGTGCCAGCAGCCCAAGCCTTCCGGGACAGATGCCTTCCGATACGCAGTATTTT
>few|TRBV11-1|TRBJ1-1|.
CASSEVGEVSEAFF
TGTGCCAGCAGCGAGGTCGGGGAGGTGAGTGAAGCTTTCTTT
>.|TRBV9|TRBJ2-7|.
CASSVSEFREQYF
TGTGCCAGCAGCGTATCAGAATTCCGGGAGCAGTACTTC
>.|TRBV7-2|TRBJ2-7|.
CASSPRGFYEQYF
TGTGCCAGCAGCCCCCGGGGTTTCTACGAGCAGTACTTC
>.|TRBV28|TRBJ2-3|.
CASSPSRLRAGTTDTQYF
TGTGCCAGCAGTCCCTCAAGACTTAGGGCAGGGACGACAGATACGCAGTATTTT
>.|TRBV13|TRBJ2-2|.
CASSLYTGGLFF
TGTGCCAGCAGCCTCTACACCGGGGGGCTGTTTTTT
>once|TRBV9|TRBJ2-1|.
CASSVGTDEQFF
TGTGCCAGCAGCGTAGGGACCGATGAGCAGTTCTTC
>.|TRBV7-6|TRBJ2-7|.
CASSLAGGTYEQYF
TGTGCCAGCAGCTTAGCCGGGGGTACCTACGAGCAGTACTTC
>.|TRBV4-3|TRBJ1-5|.
CASSQDRTGNQPQHF
TGCGCCAGCAGCCAAGATCGGACGGGCAATCAGCCCCAGCATTTT
>.|TRBV10-3|TRBJ1-2|.
CAISELGVGDIGYTF
TGTGCCATCAGTGAGCTTGGCGTAGGAGATATTGGCTACACCTTC
>.|TRBV11-2|TRBJ2-6|.
CASSSNWGSGANVLTF
TGTGCCAGCAGCTCTAACTGGGGCTCTGGGGCCAACGTCCTGACTTTC
>few|TRBV28|TRBJ1-2|TRBD1
CASSLSRQGGGYTF
TGTGCCAGCAGTTTATCGCGACAGGGTGGTGGCTACACCTTC
>.|TRBV7-2|TRBJ2-5|TRBD2
CASSSSSGGPQKTQYF
TGTGCCAGCAGCTCCTCTAGCGGGGGGCCCCAAAAGACCCAGTACTTC
>.|TRBV7-8|TRBJ2-7|.
CASSHRHPYEQYF
TGTGCCAGCAGCCACCGACATCCCTACGAGCAGTACTTC
>.|TRBV18|TRBJ1-2|.
CASSTEGRDYGYTF
TGTGCCAGCTCAACAGAGGGGAGGGACTATGGCTACACCTTC
>.|TRBV5-1|TRBJ1-1|.
CASSFRDFSTEAFF
TGCGCCAGCAGCTTCAGGGACTTTAGCACTGAAGCTTTCTTT
>.|TRBV6-5|TRBJ2-1|TRBD2
CASTAGGEQFF
TGTGCCAGCACAGCGGGGGGGGAGCAGTTCTTC
>.|TRBV28|TRBJ2-7|TRBD2
CASKGTSGSEQYF
TGTGCCAGCAAGGGGACTAGCGGGAGCGAGCAGTACTTC
>medium-sized|TRBV19|TRBJ1-1|.
CASSRYGGNTEAFF
TGTGCCAGTAGCCGTTACGGGGGGAACACTGAAGCTTTCTTT
>.|TRBV19|TRBJ1-1|.
CALPPQGKGLTEAFF
TGTGCCCTGCCCCCGCAGGGTAAAGGATTAACTGAAGCTTTCTTT
>.|TRBV30|TRBJ2-5|.
CASAGGETQYF
TGTGCCTCGGCTGGGGGGGAGACCCAGTACTTC
>.|TRBV6-1|TRBJ1-2|.
CAILRTPANYGYTF
TGTGCCATCCTCCGGACGCCCGCTAACTATGGCTACACCTTC
>.|TRBV11-2|TRBJ1-2|.
CASTLEGSGYTF
TGTGCCAGCACTCTGGAGGGGAGTGGCTACACCTTC
>.|TRBV15|TRBJ2-2|.
CATSRGGANTGELFF
TGTGCCACCAGCAGAGGGGGGGCTAACACCGGGGAGCTGTTTTTT
>few|TRBV4-3|TRBJ2-5|.
CASSQDPLGAGWTQYF
TGCGCCAGCAGCCAAGATCCCTTGGGGGCCGGCTGGACCCAGTACTTC
>.|TRBV21-1|TRBJ1-2|.
CASSKGVGVRGYTF
TGTGCCAGCAGCAAAGGCGTCGGGGTGAGGGGCTACACCTTC
>.|TRBV6-6|TRBJ1-2|.
CASAFRGGYYGYTF
TGTGCCAGCGCTTTCCGGGGGGGCTACTATGGCTACACCTTC
>.|TRBV27|TRBJ2-3|.
CASSLSSQYTQYF
TGTGCCAGCAGTTTATCTTCGCAGTATACGCAGTATTTT
>.|TRBV19|TRBJ1-1|.
CASSIEGPNTEAFF
TGTGCCAGTAGTATTGAGGGACCAAACACTGAAGCTTTCTTT
>.|TRBV27|TRBJ1-2|.
CASRTGIYGYTF
TGTGCCAGCAGAACAGGAATCTATGGCTACACCTTC
>.|TRBV6-5|TRBJ1-1|.
CASSYGTLNTEAFF
TGTGCCAGCAGTTACGGGACACTGAACACTGAAGCTTTCTTT
>.|TRBV5-1|TRBJ1-1|.
CASSRQDNTEAFF
TGCGCCAGCAGTCGACAGGATAACACTGAAGCTTTCTTT
>.|TRBV2|TRBJ2-7|TRBD2
CASSGISGGPSSYEQYF
TGTGCCAGCAGTGGGATTAGCGGGGGGCCTAGCTCCTACGAGCAGTACTTC
>.|TRBV5-1|TRBJ1-1|TRBD1
CASSLLGGTDTEAFF
TGCGCCAGCAGTTTATTAGGGGGCACGGACACTGAAGCTTTCTTT
>.|TRBV7-2|TRBJ2-3|.
CASSRRGFDTDTQYF
TGTGCCAGCAGCCGCCGGGGATTTGACACAGATACGCAGTATTTT
>.|TRBV11-3|TRBJ1-4|.
CASPHEKLFF
TGTGCCAGCCCTCATGAAAAACTGTTTTTT
>.|TRBV14|TRBJ2-2|.
CASSRHTGNTGELFF
TGTGCCAGCAGCCGACACACAGGGAACACCGGGGAGCTGTTTTTT